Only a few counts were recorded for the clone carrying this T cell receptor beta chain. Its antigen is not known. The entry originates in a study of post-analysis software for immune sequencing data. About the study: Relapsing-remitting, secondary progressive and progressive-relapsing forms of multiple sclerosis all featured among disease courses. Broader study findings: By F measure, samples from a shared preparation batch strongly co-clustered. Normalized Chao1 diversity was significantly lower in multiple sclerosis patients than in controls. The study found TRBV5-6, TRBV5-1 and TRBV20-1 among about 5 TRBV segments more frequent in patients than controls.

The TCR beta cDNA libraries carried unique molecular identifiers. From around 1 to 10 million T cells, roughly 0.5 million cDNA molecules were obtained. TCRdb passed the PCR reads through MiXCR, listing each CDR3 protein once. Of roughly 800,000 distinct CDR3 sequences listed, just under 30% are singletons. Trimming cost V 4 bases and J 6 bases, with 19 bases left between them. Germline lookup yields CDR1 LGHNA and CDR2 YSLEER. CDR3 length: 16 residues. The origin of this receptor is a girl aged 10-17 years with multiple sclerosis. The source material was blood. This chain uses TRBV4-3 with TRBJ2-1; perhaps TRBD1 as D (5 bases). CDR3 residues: CASSLDGHLNGNEQFF. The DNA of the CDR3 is TGCGCCAGCAGCCTAGATGGACACCTAAACGGCAATGAGCAGTTCTTC.